Included here is one T cell receptor beta chain sequence, with context. The data stem from a study of early T cells in non-severe SARS-CoV-2 infection. The overall study: The study sequenced bulk RNA from unsorted whole blood, with chains unpaired.

CDR3 length: 13 amino acids. Germline V CDR1 and CDR2: LGHNA, YNFKEQ. Trimming left V 1 base short and J 3 bases short, with 6 bases between. Researchers attached unique molecular identifiers to individual cDNA molecules. Via MiXCR, TCRdb re-called the 5' RACE reads, giving one row per CDR3 protein. The data show around 80,000 distinct CDR3 sequences, over 9% seen once. This specimen consisted of whole blood, obtained at baseline. The V call is TRBV4-2, the J call TRBJ2-5; D gene unclear. The clonotype was recovered from an adult who was a healthcare worker with PCR-confirmed SARS-CoV-2 infection or an uninfected control (not recorded which). CDR3 sequence reads: CASSQGAKETQYF. The DNA of the CDR3 is TGTGCCAGCAGCCAAGGTGCTAAAGAGACCCAGTACTTC.